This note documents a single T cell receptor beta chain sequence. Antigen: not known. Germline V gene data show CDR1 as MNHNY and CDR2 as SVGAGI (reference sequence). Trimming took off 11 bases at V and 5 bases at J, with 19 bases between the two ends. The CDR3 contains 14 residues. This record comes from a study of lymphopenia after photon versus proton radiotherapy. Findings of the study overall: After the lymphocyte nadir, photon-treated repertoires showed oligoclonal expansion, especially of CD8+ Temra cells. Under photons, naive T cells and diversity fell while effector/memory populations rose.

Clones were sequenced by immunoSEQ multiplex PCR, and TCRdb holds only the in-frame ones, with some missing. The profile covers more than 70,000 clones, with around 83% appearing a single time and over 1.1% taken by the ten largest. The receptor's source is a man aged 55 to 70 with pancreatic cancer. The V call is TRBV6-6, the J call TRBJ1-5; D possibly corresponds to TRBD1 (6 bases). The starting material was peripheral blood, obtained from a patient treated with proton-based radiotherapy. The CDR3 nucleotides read TGTGCCGGGAGAGGGCGGGGGCGCGATCAGCCCCAGCATTTT. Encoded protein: CAGRGRGRDQPQHF.